Following are 18 T cell receptor beta chains from one sample sequenced in a study of T-cell reconstitution after alpha-beta-depleted transplantation in children. Unique molecular identifiers were used in preparing the TCRbeta library. TCRdb re-analysed the PCR reads in MiXCR, keeping a single row per CDR3 protein. The table records some 350,000 distinct CDR3 sequences, roughly 16% of them present only once. The sequencing here drew on PBMCs, mostly from graft donor cells, taken 360 days after TCRalphabeta/CD19-depleted stem cell transplant. The receptor set was obtained from a male patient between 2 and 10 years old who had a stem cell transplant for acute lymphoblastic leukemia, so the T cells may come from the graft donor.

The chain employs TRBV28 and TRBJ1-5, with TRBD1 as a possible D gene (5 bases). The germline V gene encodes CDR1 MDHEN and CDR2 SYDVKM. V lost 3 bases and J 2 bases, leaving 17 bases between the germline ends. The CDR3 totals 17 residues. CDR3 DNA sequence: TGTGCCAGCAGTTTCAAAACCCATGGCAGGGGCAATCAGCCCCAGCATTTT. Protein product: CASSFKTHGRGNQPQHF.

The chain employs TRBV20-1 and TRBJ2-5; TRBD2 is a possible D gene (6 bases). This CDR3 has 14 residues. Trimming took off 3 bases at V and 2 bases at J, with 13 bases between the two ends. Germline V gives CDR1 DFQATT, CDR2 SNEGSKA (reference sequence). The CDR3 DNA follows: TGCAGTGCTAGTGACCGGAGGGGTCAAGAGACCCAGTACTTC. It codes for CSASDRRGQETQYF.

This clonotype was counted a few times. V is TRBV4-2 and J is TRBJ2-1; no definite D call. V was trimmed by 6 bases and J by 1 base, leaving 10 bases between them. The germline CDR1 and CDR2 sequences are LGHNA and YNFKEQ. The CDR3 is 14 residues long. This chain's CDR3 is CASRGSGSYNEQFF. The CDR3 DNA reads as TGTGCCAGCAGAGGGTCTGGGTCCTACAATGAGCAGTTCTTC.

The V call is TRBV20-1, the J call TRBJ1-1; D ambiguous. The CDR3 has 13 residues. Per germline, CDR1 DFQATT and CDR2 SNEGSKA (reference sequence). The ends were cut back, 6 bases at V and 5 bases at J, with 16 bases in the middle. Written as DNA, the CDR3 is TGCAGTGCCCCGCGCCCGGGCAAGACTGAAGCTTTCTTT. Translation: CSAPRPGKTEAFF.

J is TRBJ1-2 and V is TRBV27; no clear D gene. Germline V lookup: CDR1 MNHEY, CDR2 SMNVEV (reference sequence). V gave up 7 bases and J gave up 4 bases, with 19 bases separating them. The length of the CDR3 is 15 residues. In DNA, the CDR3 is TGTGCCAGCACCTTCTTTCCGCGGACCGGCTATGGCTACACCTTC. Residues: CASTFFPRTGYGYTF.

The chain links TRBV6-2 or TRBV6-3 to TRBJ2-1; possible D gene TRBD2, 6 bases. The CDR3 covers 16 residues. V was shortened by 2 bases and J by 7 bases, with 18 bases between the two germline ends. In germline, CDR1 is MNHEY, CDR2 SVGEGT. The CDR3 DNA reads as TGTGCCAGCAGTTACGGAGGGCAGGCCTTACGAAATGAGCAGTTCTTC. Its translation: CASSYGGQALRNEQFF.

The genes are TRBV4-2 and TRBJ2-7; D may be TRBD2 (5 bases). From germline, CDR1 is LGHNA and CDR2 YNFKEQ. CDR3 size: 14 residues. V lost 5 bases to trimming and J lost 5 bases, with 16 bases between them. The CDR3 DNA sequence: TGTGCCAGCAGCGGCGGAGGTGGTTGGGACGAGCAGTACTTC. Translating gives CASSGGGGWDEQYF.

This clonotype was observed at least ten times. This chain links TRBV5-4 with TRBJ1-1; weak D call: TRBD1 (5 bases). Germline-derived CDR1 and CDR2 are SGHNT and YYREEE (reference sequence). This CDR3 is built from 13 residues. Deletions cut 4 bases from V and 5 bases from J, with 12 bases between. The CDR3 loop reads CASSPEGVTEAFF. CDR3 coding DNA: TGTGCCAGCAGCCCAGAAGGGGTTACTGAAGCTTTCTTT.

This clonotype was detected a few times. This chain joins TRBV3-1 and TRBJ2-7; no definite D call. Germline lookup yields CDR1 LGHDT and CDR2 YNNKEL (reference sequence). This CDR3 spans 15 amino acids. V lost 0 bases to trimming and J lost 5 bases, with 14 bases between them. CDR3 in DNA: TGTGCCAGCAGCCAAGATTGGAGAGGTACCCACGAGCAGTACTTC. The encoded protein is CASSQDWRGTHEQYF.

The J gene is TRBJ1-4, the V gene TRBV7-2; TRBD1 agrees at 9 bases. Per germline, CDR1 SGHTA and CDR2 FQGNSA. This CDR3 has 14 residues. The J segment lost 4 bases and the V segment lost 6 bases, leaving 3 bases of the junction unmatched. The CDR3 loop is CASSAGQGNEKLFF. The CDR3 DNA is TGTGCCAGCAGTGCGGGACAGGGTAATGAAAAACTGTTTTTT.

The chain couples TRBV12-3 or TRBV12-4 to TRBJ1-1; 7 bases match TRBD1. V was pared by 6 bases and J by 1 base, with 8 bases of the junction left unmatched. This CDR3 contains 15 residues. CDR3 amino acids: CASRGRTGGNTEAFF. The CDR3 DNA follows: TGTGCCAGCAGAGGACGGACAGGCGGGAACACTGAAGCTTTCTTT.

This clonotype has at least ten counts. This chain uses TRBV3-1 with TRBJ2-7, with D unresolved. There are 12 residues in the CDR3. The V gene's germline CDR1 is LGHDT and CDR2 YNNKEL (reference sequence). V dropped 3 bases and J dropped 5 bases, with 8 bases sitting between them. The CDR3 DNA follows: TGTGCCAGCAGCCAGGTAGGAAACGAGCAGTACTTC. This encodes CASSQVGNEQYF.

This clonotype was seen many times. The chain couples TRBV29-1 to TRBJ2-1, with D maybe TRBD1 (5 bases). The CDR3 is 13 residues long. Between the trimmed V and J ends, which lost 7 bases and 0 bases, there was a span of 10 bases. The germline V gene encodes CDR1 SQVTM and CDR2 ANQGSEA. In nucleotides, the CDR3 is TGCAGCGCGGACATGTTCTCCTACAATGAGCAGTTCTTC. Amino acids: CSADMFSYNEQFF.

This clonotype has at least ten counts. The chain couples TRBV11-2 to TRBJ2-3; 10 bases line up with TRBD2. Germline V CDR1 and CDR2: SGHAT, FQNNGV. This CDR3 has 18 amino acids. After removal of 3 bases from V and 1 base from J, the junction contained 10 bases not matched to a gene. The CDR3 nucleotides are TGTGCCAGCAGCTTTCTAGCGGGAGTATACGGAGGCACAGATACGCAGTATTTT. This gives the protein CASSFLAGVYGGTDTQYF.

This clonotype has only one observation. The chain carries TRBV12-3 or TRBV12-4 and TRBJ2-7, with 9 bases lining up with TRBD2. The CDR3 sequence is 13 residues long. With V trimmed by 4 bases and J by 5 bases, 3 bases remained unmatched. CDR3 in DNA: TGTGCCAGCAGTTACCTAGCGGGAAACGAGCAGTACTTC. This sequence encodes CASSYLAGNEQYF.

The V gene is TRBV12-3 or TRBV12-4, the J gene TRBJ1-1; TRBD1 aligns across 7 bases. The CDR3 contains 15 residues. With 4 bases clipped from V and 4 bases from J, the junction kept 9 bases outside the gene matches. CDR3 in amino acids: CASSSDRVEFTEAFF. For the CDR3, the DNA is TGTGCCAGCAGTTCCGACAGGGTCGAGTTCACTGAAGCTTTCTTT.

This clonotype was counted only a few times. J is TRBJ2-1 and V is TRBV9; D call uncertain. The CDR3 has 15 residues. Germline V gene data show CDR1 as SGDLS and CDR2 as YYNGEE. The V end was cut by 0 bases, the J end by 6 bases, with 13 bases between. The CDR3 region is CASSVGVIGANEQFF. CDR3 DNA: TGTGCCAGCAGCGTAGGGGTCATTGGAGCCAATGAGCAGTTCTTC.

This clonotype was observed a few times. V is TRBV20-1 and J is TRBJ2-3; 10 bases agree with TRBD2. After removal of 5 bases from V and 8 bases from J, the junction contained 10 bases not matched to a gene. Germline assignment: CDR1 DFQATT and CDR2 SNEGSKA (reference sequence). This CDR3 spans 14 amino acids. DNA for the CDR3: TGCAGTGCTTTTGGACTAGCGGTGTTGGGTACGCAGTATTTT. Translation: CSAFGLAVLGTQYF.